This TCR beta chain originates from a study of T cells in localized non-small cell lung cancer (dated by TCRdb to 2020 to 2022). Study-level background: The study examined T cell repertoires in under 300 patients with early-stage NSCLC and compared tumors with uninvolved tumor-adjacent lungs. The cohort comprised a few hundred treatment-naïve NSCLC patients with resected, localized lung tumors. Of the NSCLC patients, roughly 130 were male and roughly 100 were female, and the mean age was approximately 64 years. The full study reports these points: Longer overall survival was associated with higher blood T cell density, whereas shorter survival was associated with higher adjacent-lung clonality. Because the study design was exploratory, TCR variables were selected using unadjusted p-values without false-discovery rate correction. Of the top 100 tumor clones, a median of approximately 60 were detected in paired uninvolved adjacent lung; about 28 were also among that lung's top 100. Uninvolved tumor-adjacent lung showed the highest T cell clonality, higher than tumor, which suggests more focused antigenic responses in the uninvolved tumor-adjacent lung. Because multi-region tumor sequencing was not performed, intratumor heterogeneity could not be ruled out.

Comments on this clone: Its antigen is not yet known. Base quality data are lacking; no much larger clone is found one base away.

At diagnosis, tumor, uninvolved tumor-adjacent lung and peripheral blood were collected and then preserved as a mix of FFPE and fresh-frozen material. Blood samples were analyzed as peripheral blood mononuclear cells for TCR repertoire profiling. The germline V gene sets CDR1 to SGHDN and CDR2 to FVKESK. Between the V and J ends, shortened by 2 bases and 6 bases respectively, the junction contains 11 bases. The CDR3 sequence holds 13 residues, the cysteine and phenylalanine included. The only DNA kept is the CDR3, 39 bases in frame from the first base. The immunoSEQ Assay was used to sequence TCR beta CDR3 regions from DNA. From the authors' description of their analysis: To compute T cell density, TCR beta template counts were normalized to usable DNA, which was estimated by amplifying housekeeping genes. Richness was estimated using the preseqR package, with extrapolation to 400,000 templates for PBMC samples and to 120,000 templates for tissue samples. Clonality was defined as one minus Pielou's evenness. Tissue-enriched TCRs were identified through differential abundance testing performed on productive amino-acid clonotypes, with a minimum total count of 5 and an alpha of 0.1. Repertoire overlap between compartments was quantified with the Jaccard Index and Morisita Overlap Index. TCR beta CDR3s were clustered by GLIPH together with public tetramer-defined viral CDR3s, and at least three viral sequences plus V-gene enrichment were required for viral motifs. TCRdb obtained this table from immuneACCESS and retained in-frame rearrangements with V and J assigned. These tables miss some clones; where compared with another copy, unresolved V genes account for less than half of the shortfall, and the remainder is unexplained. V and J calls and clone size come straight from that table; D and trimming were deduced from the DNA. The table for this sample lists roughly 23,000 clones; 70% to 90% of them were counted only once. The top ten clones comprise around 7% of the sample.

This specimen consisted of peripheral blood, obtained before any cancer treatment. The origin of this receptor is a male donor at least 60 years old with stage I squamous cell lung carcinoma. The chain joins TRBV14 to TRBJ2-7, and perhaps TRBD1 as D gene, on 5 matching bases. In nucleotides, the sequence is TGTGCCAGCAGCCAACAGGGATTCGGCGAGCAGTACTTC. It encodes CASSQQGFGEQYF.